Listed here is a single T cell receptor (beta chain). V dropped 3 bases and J dropped 5 bases, with 11 bases sitting between them. Germline V CDR1 and CDR2: SGHRS, YFSETQ. The length of the CDR3 is 13 residues. The entry originates in a study of blood T cell repertoires in COVID-19. Study details: Samples of COVID-19 (acute and convalescent) were obtained from the United States, Italy and Spain.

Here immunoSEQ multiplex PCR was the method, and the copy in TCRdb shows in-frame clones only, minus some. The table lists 90,000 to 120,000 clones, more than 80% of them singletons. The sequenced sample was peripheral blood. The sequence came from a man aged 60 to 75 with acute or convalescent COVID-19. The chain joins TRBV5-1 to TRBJ2-5; no firm D call. CDR3 DNA sequence: TGCGCCAGCAGCTCGGTGAGAGCGGAGACCCAGTACTTC. This codes for CASSSVRAETQYF.